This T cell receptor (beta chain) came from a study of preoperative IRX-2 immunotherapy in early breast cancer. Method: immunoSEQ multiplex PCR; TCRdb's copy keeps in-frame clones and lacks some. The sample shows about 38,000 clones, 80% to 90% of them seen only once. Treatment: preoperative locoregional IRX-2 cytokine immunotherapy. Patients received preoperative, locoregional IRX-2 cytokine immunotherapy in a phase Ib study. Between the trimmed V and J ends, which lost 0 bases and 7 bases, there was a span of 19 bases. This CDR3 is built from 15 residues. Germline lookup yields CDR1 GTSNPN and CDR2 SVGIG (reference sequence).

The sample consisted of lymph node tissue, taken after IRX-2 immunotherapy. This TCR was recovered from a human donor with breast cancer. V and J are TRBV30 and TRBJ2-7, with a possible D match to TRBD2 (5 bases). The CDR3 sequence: CAWSVLGHGGREQYF. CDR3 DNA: TGTGCCTGGAGTGTACTAGGGCATGGTGGGAGAGAGCAGTACTTC.